The clone carrying this TCR beta chain turned up a few times. The antigen is not known. The sample originates from a study of T cell repertoires in cytomegalovirus infection. Looking at the study overall: Shared public TCR beta signatures pointed to both CMV infection and a matching HLA type.

From the reads, TCRdb called clonotypes with MiXCR, one entry per CDR3 protein. This table has roughly 49,000 distinct CDR3 sequences, 20% to 25% appearing once. The V end was cut by 8 bases, the J end by 3 bases, with 12 bases between. This CDR3 has 13 amino acids. Germline V CDR1 and CDR2: SEHNR, FQNEAQ (reference sequence). Study-level results: Dominating the ex vivo response were TCR beta clonotypes that were CMV-specific and HLA-C-restricted.

Sample: PBMCs, sequenced either directly or after in vitro stimulation (not recorded which). The source is a human donor in good health (CMV status not recorded). Some clones in this sample may be carry-over from other donors' samples. The J gene is TRBJ2-3, the V gene TRBV7-9; D unclear. The CDR3 DNA reads as TGTGCCAGCGGTTCCTTCGGAACAGATACGCAGTATTTT. Translating gives CASGSFGTDTQYF.